A single sample is the source of the 13 T cell receptor beta chains below, sequenced in a study of shared clonotypes between healthy human individuals (dated by TCRdb to the early 2020s). For the CD8 naive samples, CD45RO-negative cells were positively selected for CCR7, yielding a CD45RA+CCR7+ population from which TemRA cells were excluded. The method behind the library was the immunoSEQ multiplex PCR assay. TCRdb's version of the immuneACCESS table is confined to in-frame rearrangements and falls short of the full clone set. An unresolved V gene accounts for under half of the shortfall where checked; the remainder is of unknown origin. A total of some 2 million clones appear in this sample, about 94% of them only once. The leading ten clones occupy under 1.5% of the sample. Sequencing was carried out using naive CD8+ T cells sorted from blood. What this sample's cell subset or site label stands for: CD45RA+CCR7+. All receptors derive from a man between 18 and 29 years old in good health.

This chain joins TRBV27 and TRBJ2-1, with D perhaps matching TRBD2 (6 bases). CDR1 is MNHEY and CDR2 is SMNVEV in the germline V gene (reference sequence). Deletions cut 0 bases from V and 0 bases from J, with 9 bases between. The CDR3 totals 16 residues. The CDR3 DNA reads as TGTGCCAGCAGTTTATCGGTCGGGAGCTCCTACAATGAGCAGTTCTTC. This encodes CASSLSVGSSYNEQFF.

The rearrangement joins TRBV4-1 to TRBJ2-7; 8 bases fit TRBD2. The CDR3 runs to 14 residues. Germline loops: CDR1 MGHRA, CDR2 YSYEKL. V trimming: 3 bases; J trimming: 3 bases; junction bases outside the gene matches: 4. The CDR3 protein is CASSQTSAGYEQYF. CDR3 DNA: TGCGCCAGCAGCCAGACTAGCGCCGGCTACGAGCAGTACTTC.

A note on this clone: Distinct nucleotide sequences in the sample also encode this CDR3. The V call is TRBV4-3, the J call TRBJ2-2; D is perhaps TRBD1 (5 bases). Trimming cost V 4 bases and J 6 bases, with 9 bases left between them. CDR1 is LGHNA, CDR2 YSLEER, per germline. The CDR3 is 13 amino acids. The CDR3 coding sequence is TGCGCCAGCAGCCTCCAGGGCTCCGGGGAGCTGTTTTTT. Translation: CASSLQGSGELFF.

The chain uses TRBV9 and TRBJ1-4; D unresolved. The CDR3 has 15 residues. Deletions cut 0 bases from V and 0 bases from J, with 6 bases between. Germline V gene sequence: CDR1 SGDLS, CDR2 YYNGEE. Here the CDR3 DNA reads TGTGCCAGCAGCGTAGGGATTACAACTAATGAAAAACTGTTTTTT. Protein product: CASSVGITTNEKLFF.

The chain links TRBV11-2 to TRBJ2-2; D is ambiguous. Trimming pared 5 bases from V and 4 bases from J, leaving 23 bases between. Germline CDR1 SGHAT, CDR2 FQNNGV. The CDR3 extends over 18 amino acids. The CDR3 is CASSPPKANIRGTGELFF. CDR3 nucleotide sequence: TGTGCCAGCAGCCCCCCGAAAGCAAACATCCGTGGCACCGGGGAGCTGTTTTTT. The whole variable domain, filled in from reference TRBV11-2 and TRBJ2-2, reads EAGVAQSPRYKIIEKRQSVAFWCNPISGHATLYWYQQILGQGPKLLIQFQNNGVVDDSQLPKDRFSAERLKGVDSTLKIQPAKLEDSAVYLCASSPPKANIRGTGELFFGEGSRLTVL.

V gene TRBV6-1 combines with J gene TRBJ2-1, with D possibly TRBD1 on 6 matching bases. Germline lookup yields CDR1 MNHNS and CDR2 SASEGT. CDR3 length: 18 amino acids. Trimming stripped 1 base from V and 10 bases from J, with 26 bases between. The CDR3 DNA is TGTGCCAGCAGTGAAGTGGGGGTTTCGTGGGGACAAATTGGGGAGCAGTTCTTC. This gives the protein CASSEVGVSWGQIGEQFF.

The chain combines TRBV5-6 with TRBJ1-2; D not resolved. Germline V CDR1 and CDR2: SGHDT, YYEEEE. This CDR3 has 13 amino acids. With 3 bases removed from V and 4 bases from J, the gap between germline ends came to 10 bases. This chain's CDR3 is CASSSTLTYGYTF. The CDR3, as DNA: TGTGCCAGCAGCTCTACACTGACCTATGGCTACACCTTC.

The chain employs TRBV6-4 and TRBJ1-2; 7 positions match TRBD1. Per germline, CDR1 MRHNA and CDR2 SNTAGT. Losses at the gene ends were 7 bases for V and 2 bases for J; bases not matched to a gene: 7. CDR3 length: 14 amino acids. The CDR3 DNA reads as TGTGCCAGCAACGGTCCCAGGGGGAACTATGGCTACACCTTC. It encodes CASNGPRGNYGYTF.

The rearrangement joins TRBV29-1 to TRBJ2-7, with a weak D call TRBD1 (5 bases). Germline V gives CDR1 SQVTM, CDR2 ANQGSEA. V was clipped by 4 bases and J by 2 bases, with 15 bases between them. There are 14 residues in the CDR3. CDR3 residues: CSVGTSRVPYEQYF. As DNA, the CDR3 is TGCAGCGTTGGCACAAGCAGGGTCCCCTACGAGCAGTACTTC.

The chain links TRBV7-8 to TRBJ2-7, with D perhaps given as TRBD1 or TRBD2 (6 bases each). With 6 bases removed from V and 2 bases from J, the gap between germline ends came to 17 bases. CDR3 size: 15 residues. The germline V gene has CDR1 SGHVS and CDR2 FQNEAQ. CDR3 DNA sequence: TGTGCCAGCAGAAGAGGGACGGGGGCGGCCTACGAGCAGTACTTC. Translation gives CASRRGTGAAYEQYF.

The rearrangement links TRBV7-9 to TRBJ1-5; perhaps TRBD1 as D (6 bases). This CDR3 comprises 14 residues. V lost 2 bases to trimming and J lost 5 bases, with 10 bases between them. The germline CDR1 and CDR2 sequences are SEHNR and FQNEAQ (reference sequence). The CDR3 DNA reads as TGTGCCAGCAGCTTAACGGGGGCGGATCAGCCCCAGCATTTT. It translates to CASSLTGADQPQHF.

The chain uses TRBV7-9 and TRBJ2-7; TRBD1 aligns across 9 bases. After removal of 5 bases from V and 3 bases from J, the junction contained 5 bases not matched to a gene. Looked up from germline, CDR1 is SEHNR and CDR2 is FQNEAQ (reference sequence). This CDR3 has 14 amino acids. This chain's CDR3 is CASSVVDRGYEQYF. The CDR3 bases are TGTGCCAGCAGCGTGGTGGACAGGGGCTACGAGCAGTACTTC.

The chain joins TRBV27 to TRBJ2-5, with unresolved D. V lost 4 bases and J 4 bases, leaving 19 bases between the germline ends. CDR1 and CDR2 (germline): MNHEY, SMNVEV (reference sequence). There are 16 residues in the CDR3. CDR3 sequence reads: CASSSQGPIRRETQYF. In DNA, the CDR3 is TGTGCCAGCAGTTCCCAAGGACCCATAAGGCGAGAGACCCAGTACTTC.